The clone carrying this T cell receptor (beta chain) appeared a few times. Its target is not known. From 5'RACE with constant-segment primers came TCR alpha and TCR beta cDNA libraries that carried sample barcodes and UMIs. From the 5' RACE reads, TCRdb called clonotypes with MiXCR, one entry per CDR3 protein. Of about 470,000 distinct CDR3 sequences in the sample, more than 20% were seen once. The CDR3 length is 13 residues. V was clipped by 11 bases and J by 6 bases, with 20 bases between them. Germline CDR1 is MNHEY and CDR2 is SVGEGT. The data were obtained in a study of T-cell memory formation after mild COVID-19. On the study more broadly: Largely donor-specific TCR clusters were found. Broader study findings: Cross-reactive memory apparently joined, as some responding clones appeared in pre-infection memory. A balance of CD4 and CD8 characterized clones contracting day 15 to 85, whereas later expanders leaned CD4+.

V is TRBV6-2 or TRBV6-3 and J is TRBJ2-7; no firm D call. Input material: PBMCs or a T cell subset sorted from them (not recorded which). The TCR originated in an adult woman who had mild COVID-19 (a few samples of this study predate the infection). Cell type and time point are not known. The DNA of the CDR3 is TGTGCCCACACCCGGAGATGGTTTGGCGAGCAGTACTTC. Protein product: CAHTRRWFGEQYF.